This TCR beta chain originates from a study of cytomegalovirus exposure and HLA in healthy donors. Study details: Of all 370 or so donors who were genotyped, 80% to 85% belonged to the Caucasian-associated ancestry cluster. Study results and limitations: An analysis was carried out later, and it reportedly showed fewer N-insertions in an Asian-associated ancestry cluster than the approximately 610-donor mean. Some TCR beta chains (164 of them) were listed as cytomegalovirus-associated.

CDR1 and CDR2 (germline): LNHNV, YYDKDF (reference sequence). The CDR3 totals 15 residues. The V gene end was trimmed by 0 bases and the J gene end by 5 bases; junction bases not matched to a gene: 5. Points on this clone: What it recognizes is unknown.

The PCR had 60 Vbeta and 13 Jbeta primers. TCRdb keeps only in-frame clones here, not all; method: immunoSEQ multiplex PCR. The sample lists about 200,000 clones; approximately 12% were seen once. The chain is built from TRBV15 and TRBJ1-2, with TRBD1 matching over 8 bases. Sequencing was performed on PBMCs. This TCR derives from a man aged 50 or older in good health and CMV-seropositive. The CDR3 nucleotides are TGTGCCACCAGCAGAGATAGTCAGGGGGCTTATGGCTACACCTTC. Amino acids: CATSRDSQGAYGYTF. The full variable domain, with the rest looked up from reference TRBV15 and TRBJ1-2, is DAMVIQNPRYQVTQFGKPVTLSCSQTLNHNVMYWYQQKSSQAPKLLFHYYDKDFNNEADTPDNFQSRRPNTSFCFLDIRSPGLGDTAMYLCATSRDSQGAYGYTFGSGTRLTVV.